Listed below are T cell receptor beta chains from one sample, sequenced in a study of T cell responses to AZD1222 COVID-19 vaccine. Measured with immunoSEQ multiplex PCR; TCRdb has only the in-frame clones, and not every one. The table shows fewer than 120,000 clones, with 94% occurring only once. This material consisted of peripheral blood, taken 28 days after the second AZD1222 dose. The receptors shown here come from an adult who received the AZD1222 COVID-19 vaccine. CDR3s include the opening cysteine and the closing phenylalanine or tryptophan. A D gene is named only where the DNA matches it firmly. Where a row states a size, it is once, few, many or the class of an expanded clone; other rows omit it.

v_call	clone_size	d_call	j_call	cdr3_nt	cdr3_aa
TRBV30	NA	NA	TRBJ1-2	TGTGCCTGGTGGGGGGGCCTCTACGGGCGCTACACCTTC	CAWWGGLYGRYTF
TRBV5-4	NA	NA	TRBJ1-1	TGTGCCAGCAACAGGGTCGGGGGCACTGAAGCTTTCTTT	CASNRVGGTEAFF
TRBV19	NA	NA	TRBJ1-1	TGTGCCAGTCAGCAACAGTCCGGGTTGGGGAACACTGAAGCTTTCTTT	CASQQQSGLGNTEAFF
TRBV2	NA	TRBD2	TRBJ2-3	TGTGCCAGCAGGAGAGCGGGGGGAAGCACAGATACGCAGTATTTT	CASRRAGGSTDTQYF
TRBV4-2	NA	TRBD2	TRBJ2-3	TGTGCCAGCAGCCAAGATTTTAGAGCGGGGGGGGCAGATACGCAGTATTTT	CASSQDFRAGGADTQYF
TRBV18	NA	NA	TRBJ1-6	TGTGCCAGCTCACCAGCGGACGCGGATTCACCCCTCCACTTT	CASSPADADSPLHF
TRBV4-1	NA	TRBD2	TRBJ2-1	TGCGCCAGCAGCCAAGGGCCCGGGACTAGCGGGAGGAATGAGCAGTTCTTC	CASSQGPGTSGRNEQFF
TRBV6-5	NA	TRBD1	TRBJ1-2	TGTGCCAGCGTAGGGGACAGGGGTATCTATGGCTACACCTTC	CASVGDRGIYGYTF
TRBV18	NA	NA	TRBJ1-2	TGTGCCAGCTCACCAGATATACTTCGGAATGGCTACACCTTC	CASSPDILRNGYTF
TRBV29-1	NA	NA	TRBJ1-2	TGCAGCGTTGTGAGGGACGGCGGCTACACCTTC	CSVVRDGGYTF
TRBV5-1	NA	TRBD1	TRBJ1-2	TGCGCCAGCAGCTCCGGACAGGAAGGGTATGGCTACACCTTC	CASSSGQEGYGYTF
TRBV13	NA	NA	TRBJ2-6	TGTGCCAGCAGTAGACGGTTGTCCACCAACGTCCTGACTTTC	CASSRRLSTNVLTF
TRBV3-1/TRBV3-2	once	NA	TRBJ1-1	TGTGCCAGCAGCCAAGGGACGTGGGGCACTGAAGCTTTCTTT	CASSQGTWGTEAFF
TRBV11-3	once	TRBD2	TRBJ2-1	TGTGCCAGCAGCCCAAGGACTAGCGGGGGGAAGTACAATGAGCAGTTCTTC	CASSPRTSGGKYNEQFF
TRBV27	NA	NA	TRBJ1-6	TGTGCCAGCACATCCCTGGATTCACCCCTCCACTTT	CASTSLDSPLHF
TRBV6-5	NA	TRBD1	TRBJ1-6	TGTGCCAGCAGTCCTCGGGTACAGGGGGCTTCACCCCTCCACTTT	CASSPRVQGASPLHF
TRBV5-6	NA	NA	TRBJ2-1	TGTGCCAGCAGCGGGGAACAGGGCCCCTACAATGAGCAGTTCTTC	CASSGEQGPYNEQFF
TRBV11-3	NA	NA	TRBJ2-5	TGTGCCAGCAGCTTAGAAGGGCAAGAGACCCAGTACTTC	CASSLEGQETQYF